This T cell receptor beta chain was captured in a study of CD8+CD57+ T cells in acquired aplastic anemia. CDR3 length: 14 amino acids. Per germline, CDR1 SEHNR and CDR2 FQNEAQ (reference sequence). The V and J ends lost 5 bases and 4 bases respectively, with 12 bases between them. Only patients with CD8+CD57+ cell expansion on flow cytometry were chosen for sequencing. Patients were therapy-naive when their blood was sampled. Genomic DNA, the template, was used for profiling of the TCR beta VDJ and CDR3. One entry per CDR3 protein results from TCRdb running MiXCR on the reads. In the table there are some 170,000 distinct CDR3 sequences, 71% of which are singletons.

This rearrangement joins TRBV7-9 to TRBJ2-1, with D possibly TRBD1 on 6 matching bases. Sequencing was carried out using sorted CD4+, CD8+, or CD8+CD57+ T cells (not recorded which) from PBMCs. The sequence was obtained from a human donor with aplastic anemia. In DNA, the CDR3 is TGTGCCAGCAGCCCACAGGACAGTTACAATGAGCAGTTCTTC. Encoded protein: CASSPQDSYNEQFF.